This T cell receptor (beta chain) was identified in a study of blood T cell repertoires in COVID-19 (TCRdb year 2020). Describing the broader study: Samples covering the acute and convalescent phases of COVID-19 were provided by collaborators in the United States, Italy and Spain. Nearly every sample came with metadata listing a de-identified subject ID, COVID-19 status, age in years and sex. Samples were obtained from the ongoing ImmuneRACE study (first 160 participants) and from over 1,000 subjects provided by 6 global collaborators. The prospective study material was composed of cDNA or gDNA derived from T cells, B-cell-depleted T cells, or PBMCs. Subjects who had been exposed to COVID-19, were actively infected with it, or had recovered from it provided the deeply sampled blood TCRbeta repertoires that made up the dataset. The repertoires were released in a freely available public database intended as a resource for research on the immune response to SARS-CoV-2. Where available, HLA class I and class II types were obtained from metadata supplied by the sample provider rather than from assay-based typing.

TCRbeta CDR3 regions were amplified from genomic DNA using the immunoSEQ Assay, a bias-controlled multiplex PCR. Per the authors' processing: The number of nucleated cells in each sample was estimated by amplification of reference gene primers within the assay. Sequence reads were collapsed and filtered to measure the absolute abundance of every unique TCRbeta CDR3 rearrangement. Productive Simpson clonality was computed per sample as the square root of Simpson's diversity index over productive rearrangements. The source is immuneACCESS, and TCRdb retained only in-frame sequences with V and J called. Part of the clones is not carried over; for the studies checked, unresolved V genes explain less than half of this, and the remainder is unexplained. V, J and clone size were drawn from that table, and D and trimming were deduced from the DNA. The sample records about 71,000 clones, 88% of which are singletons. 2% to 2.5% of the sample is in the top ten clones.

The CDR3 runs 14 residues from the cysteine to the phenylalanine. Of the read, only the CDR3 DNA is kept; its 42 bases are in frame from base 1. Looking up the germline V gene yields CDR1 MDHEN and CDR2 SYDVKM. The junction carries 14 bases between V and J, which are trimmed by 2 bases and 9 bases respectively. Remarks on this clone: Its specific antigen is unknown. It has no much larger one-base neighbor in the sample; base qualities were not kept.

What the research found in general, with its limitations: The quantity of clinical and demographic metadata differed by source and by participant and was supplied without curation.

Whole blood was collected in K2EDTA tubes by collaborating institutions according to the institutions' own protocols. Collaborator samples were shipped for TCRbeta analysis as frozen whole blood, isolated PBMCs, or DNA extracted from either sample type. The chain uses TRBV28 and TRBJ1-5; TRBD1 is a possible D gene, resting on 5 matching bases. Sequenced input: peripheral blood. The origin of this receptor is a human donor in a cohort sampled during active COVID-19. The DNA is as follows: TGTGCCAGCAGTTTACTTCAGGGTGGTCGGCCCCAGCATTTT. Protein translation: CASSLLQGGRPQHF.